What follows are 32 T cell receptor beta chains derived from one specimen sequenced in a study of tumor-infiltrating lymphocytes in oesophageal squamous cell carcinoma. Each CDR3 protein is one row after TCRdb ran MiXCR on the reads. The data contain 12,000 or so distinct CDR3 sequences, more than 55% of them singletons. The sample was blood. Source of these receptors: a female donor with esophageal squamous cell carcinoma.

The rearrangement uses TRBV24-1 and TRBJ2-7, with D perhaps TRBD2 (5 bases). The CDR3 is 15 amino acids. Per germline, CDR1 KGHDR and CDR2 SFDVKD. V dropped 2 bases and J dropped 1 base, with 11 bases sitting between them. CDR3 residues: CATSDSASRSYEQYF. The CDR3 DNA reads TGTGCCACCAGTGATTCGGCTAGCAGATCCTACGAGCAGTACTTC.

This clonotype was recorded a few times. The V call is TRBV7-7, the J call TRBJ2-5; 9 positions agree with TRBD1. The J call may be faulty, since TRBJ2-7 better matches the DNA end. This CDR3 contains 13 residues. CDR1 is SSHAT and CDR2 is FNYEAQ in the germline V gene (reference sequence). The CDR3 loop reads CAPGTGTGYEQYF. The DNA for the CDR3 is TGTGCTCCCGGGACAGGGACTGGCTACGAGCAGTACTTC.

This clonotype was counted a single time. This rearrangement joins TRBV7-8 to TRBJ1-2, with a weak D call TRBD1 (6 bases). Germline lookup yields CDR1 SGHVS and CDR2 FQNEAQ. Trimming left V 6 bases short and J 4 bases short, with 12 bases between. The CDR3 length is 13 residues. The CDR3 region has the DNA TGTGCCAGCAGTTCAGGGGACCCCTATGGCTACACCTTC. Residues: CASSSGDPYGYTF.

The CDR3, as DNA: TGTGCCACCGGGGGTATGGGGCAGTACTTC. The encoded protein is CATGGMGQYF. The chain joins TRBV7-9 to TRBJ2-3; the D gene is possibly TRBD2 (6 bases). Near its end, the DNA agrees better with TRBJ2-7, so the J call may be wrong. There are 10 residues in the CDR3. Germline V lookup: CDR1 SEHNR, CDR2 FQNEAQ (reference sequence).

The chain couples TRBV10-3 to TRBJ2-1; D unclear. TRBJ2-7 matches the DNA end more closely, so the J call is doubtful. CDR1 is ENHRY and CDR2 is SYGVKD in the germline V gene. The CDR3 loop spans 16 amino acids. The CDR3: CAISESSPAVGGEQYF. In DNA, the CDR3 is TGTGCCATCAGTGAGTCTTCTCCCGCAGTGGGTGGCGAGCAGTACTTC.

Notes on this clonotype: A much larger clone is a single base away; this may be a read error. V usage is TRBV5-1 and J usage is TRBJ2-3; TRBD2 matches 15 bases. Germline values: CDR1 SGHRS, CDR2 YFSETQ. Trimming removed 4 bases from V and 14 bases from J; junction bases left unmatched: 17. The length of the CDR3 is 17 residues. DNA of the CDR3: TGCGCCAGCAGCCCAGGACTAGCGGGAGGGCGTACCGGGGAGCTGTATTTT. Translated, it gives CASSPGLAGGRTGELYF.

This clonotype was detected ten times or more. CDR3 in DNA: TGTGCCAGCAGCCGCCAAGCCGGGGCCGCAGGCTACACCTTC. Protein: CASSRQAGAAGYTF. The rearrangement links TRBV7-9 to TRBJ1-2; D perhaps matches TRBD1 (5 bases). Germline CDR1 SEHNR, CDR2 FQNEAQ (reference sequence). The V and J ends lost 5 bases and 8 bases respectively, with 18 bases between them. The CDR3 has 14 residues.

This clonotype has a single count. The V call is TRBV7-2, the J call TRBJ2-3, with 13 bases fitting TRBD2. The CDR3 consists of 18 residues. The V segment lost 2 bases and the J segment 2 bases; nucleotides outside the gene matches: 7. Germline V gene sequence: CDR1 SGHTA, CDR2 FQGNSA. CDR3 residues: CASSLLLAGGGNTDTQYF. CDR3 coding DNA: TGTGCCAGCAGCTTACTACTAGCGGGAGGGGGGAACACAGATACGCAGTATTTT.

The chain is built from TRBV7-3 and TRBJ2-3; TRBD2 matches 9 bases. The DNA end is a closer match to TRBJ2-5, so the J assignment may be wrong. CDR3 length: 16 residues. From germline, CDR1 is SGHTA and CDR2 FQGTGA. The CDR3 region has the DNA TGTGCCAGCAGTTCTGGTAGCGGGGGCCGTCAGGAGACCCAGTACTTC. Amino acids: CASSSGSGGRQETQYF.

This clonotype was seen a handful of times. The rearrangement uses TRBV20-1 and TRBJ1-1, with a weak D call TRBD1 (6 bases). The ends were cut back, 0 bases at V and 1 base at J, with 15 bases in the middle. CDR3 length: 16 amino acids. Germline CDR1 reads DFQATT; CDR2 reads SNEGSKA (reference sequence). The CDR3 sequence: CSARDPKGGKNTEAFF. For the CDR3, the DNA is TGCAGTGCTAGAGATCCAAAGGGGGGGAAGAACACTGAAGCTTTCTTT.

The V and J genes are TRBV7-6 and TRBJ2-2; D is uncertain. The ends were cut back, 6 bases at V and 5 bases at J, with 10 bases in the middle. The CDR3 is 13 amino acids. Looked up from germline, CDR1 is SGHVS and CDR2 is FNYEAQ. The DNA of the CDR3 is TGTGCCAGCAGTTCAGTTCGGACCGGGGAGCTGTTTTTT. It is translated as CASSSVRTGELFF. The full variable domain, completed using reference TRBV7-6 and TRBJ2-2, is GAGVSQSPRYKVTKRGQDVALRCDPISGHVSLYWYRQALGQGPEFLTYFNYEAQQDKSGLPNDRFSAERPEGSISTLTIQRTEQRDSAMYRCASSSVRTGELFFGEGSRLTVL.

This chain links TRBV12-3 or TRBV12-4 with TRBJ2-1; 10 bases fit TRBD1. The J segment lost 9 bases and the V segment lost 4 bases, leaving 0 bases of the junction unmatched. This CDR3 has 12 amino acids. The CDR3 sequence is CASSWTGGEQFF. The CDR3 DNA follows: TGTGCCAGCAGTTGGACAGGGGGTGAGCAGTTCTTC.

The CDR3 reads CATSVPAGRETQYF. CDR3 sequence (DNA): TGTGCCACCTCGGTTCCGGCAGGGAGAGAGACCCAGTACTTC. The chain combines TRBV28 with TRBJ2-3; perhaps D is TRBD1 or TRBD2 (5 bases each). TRBJ2-5 explains the end of the DNA better; the J call may be wrong. The CDR3 consists of 14 residues. CDR1 and CDR2 (germline): MDHEN, SYDVKM.

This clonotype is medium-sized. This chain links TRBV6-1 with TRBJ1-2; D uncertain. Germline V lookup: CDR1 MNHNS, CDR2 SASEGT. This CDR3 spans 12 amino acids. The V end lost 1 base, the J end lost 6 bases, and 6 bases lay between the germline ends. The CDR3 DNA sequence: TGTGCCAGCAGTGAAGTTAGGGATGGCTACACCTTC. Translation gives CASSEVRDGYTF.

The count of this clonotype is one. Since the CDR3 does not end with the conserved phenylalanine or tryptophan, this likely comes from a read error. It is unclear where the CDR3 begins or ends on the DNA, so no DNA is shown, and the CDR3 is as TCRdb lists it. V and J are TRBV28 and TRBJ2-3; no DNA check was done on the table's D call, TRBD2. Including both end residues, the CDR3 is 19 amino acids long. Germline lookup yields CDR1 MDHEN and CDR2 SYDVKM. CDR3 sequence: CASSPLGLAGGVYEQYFGP.

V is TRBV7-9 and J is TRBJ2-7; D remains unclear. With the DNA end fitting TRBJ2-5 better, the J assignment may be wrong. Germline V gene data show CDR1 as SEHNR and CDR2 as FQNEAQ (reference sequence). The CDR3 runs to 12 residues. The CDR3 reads CASSPHAETQYF. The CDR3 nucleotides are TGTGCCAGCAGCCCCCACGCTGAGACCCAGTACTTC.

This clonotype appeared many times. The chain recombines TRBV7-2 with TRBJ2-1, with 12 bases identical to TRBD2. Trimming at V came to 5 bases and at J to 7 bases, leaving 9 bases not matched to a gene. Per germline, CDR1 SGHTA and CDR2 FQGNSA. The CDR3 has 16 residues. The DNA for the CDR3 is TGTGCCAGCAGCGACCGGACTAGCGGGACAAGGAATGAGCAGTTCTTC. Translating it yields CASSDRTSGTRNEQFF.

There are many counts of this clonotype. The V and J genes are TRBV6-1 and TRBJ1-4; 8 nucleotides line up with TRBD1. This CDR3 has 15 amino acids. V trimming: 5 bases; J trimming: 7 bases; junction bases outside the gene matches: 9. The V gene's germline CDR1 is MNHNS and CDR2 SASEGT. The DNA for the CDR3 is TGTGCCAGCAGTAGAACAGGGGGTCCCTTTGAAAAACTGTTTTTT. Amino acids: CASSRTGGPFEKLFF.

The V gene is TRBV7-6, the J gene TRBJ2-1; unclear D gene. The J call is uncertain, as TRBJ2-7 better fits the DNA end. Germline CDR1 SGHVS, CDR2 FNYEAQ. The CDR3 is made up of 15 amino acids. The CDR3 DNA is TGTGCCAGCAGCTTAGGTTCGGGCTGGGTTGTCGAGCAGTACTTC. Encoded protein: CASSLGSGWVVEQYF.

The CDR3 protein is CASSYSNQASYEQYF. In DNA form, the CDR3 reads TGTGCCAGCAGTTACTCGAATCAGGCCTCCTACGAGCAGTACTTC. This chain links TRBV6-5 with TRBJ2-7, with D hard to call. Trimming cost V 0 bases and J 0 bases, with 9 bases left between them. CDR1 and CDR2 (germline): MNHEY, SVGAGI. The CDR3 length is 15 residues.

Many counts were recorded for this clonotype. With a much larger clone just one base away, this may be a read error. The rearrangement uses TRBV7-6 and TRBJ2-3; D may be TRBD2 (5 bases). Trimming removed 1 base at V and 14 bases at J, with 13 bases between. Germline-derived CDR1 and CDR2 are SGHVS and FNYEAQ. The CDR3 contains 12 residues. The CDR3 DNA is TGTGCCAGCAGCTTAGGTACCGGGGAGCTGTATTTT. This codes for CASSLGTGELYF.

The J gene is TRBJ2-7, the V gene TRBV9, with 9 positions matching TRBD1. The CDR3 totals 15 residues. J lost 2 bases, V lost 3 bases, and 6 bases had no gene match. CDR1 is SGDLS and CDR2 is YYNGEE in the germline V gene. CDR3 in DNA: TGTGCCAGCAGCGACCGGGACAGGGAAGCCTACGAGCAGTACTTC. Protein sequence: CASSDRDREAYEQYF.

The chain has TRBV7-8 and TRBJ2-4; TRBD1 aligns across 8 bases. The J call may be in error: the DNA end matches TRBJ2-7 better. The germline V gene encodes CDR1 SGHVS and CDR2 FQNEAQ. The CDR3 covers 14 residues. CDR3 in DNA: TGTGCCAGCAGCTCGTGGACAGGGAAATACGAGCAGTACTTC. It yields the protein CASSSWTGKYEQYF.

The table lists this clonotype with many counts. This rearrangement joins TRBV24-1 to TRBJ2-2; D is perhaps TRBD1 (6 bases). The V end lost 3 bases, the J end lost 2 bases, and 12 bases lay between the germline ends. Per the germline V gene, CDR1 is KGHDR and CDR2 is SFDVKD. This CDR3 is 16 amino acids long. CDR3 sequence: CATSDPNRVNTGELFF. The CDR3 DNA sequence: TGTGCCACCAGTGATCCCAACAGGGTTAACACCGGGGAGCTGTTTTTT.

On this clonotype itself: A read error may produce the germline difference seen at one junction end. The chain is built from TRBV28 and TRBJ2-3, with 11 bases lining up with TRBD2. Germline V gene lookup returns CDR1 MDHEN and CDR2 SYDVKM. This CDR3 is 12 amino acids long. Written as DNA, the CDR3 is TGTGCCAGCAGTACCCAGCTGGGACTAGCGGATTTC. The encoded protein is CASSTQLGLADF.

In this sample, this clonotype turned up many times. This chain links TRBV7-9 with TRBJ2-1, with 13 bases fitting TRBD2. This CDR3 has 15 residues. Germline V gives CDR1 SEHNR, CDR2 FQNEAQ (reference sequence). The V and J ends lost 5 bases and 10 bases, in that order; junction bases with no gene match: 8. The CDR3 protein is CASSHRLAGGGEQFF. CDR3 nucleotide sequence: TGTGCCAGCAGCCACCGACTAGCGGGAGGAGGCGAGCAGTTCTTC.

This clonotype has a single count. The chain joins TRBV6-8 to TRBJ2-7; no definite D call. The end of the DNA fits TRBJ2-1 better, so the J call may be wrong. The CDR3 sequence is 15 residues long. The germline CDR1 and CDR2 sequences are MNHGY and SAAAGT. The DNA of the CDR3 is TGTGCCAGCAGGTACGACCCGAGCTCCTACAATGAGCAGTTCTTC. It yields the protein CASRYDPSSYNEQFF.

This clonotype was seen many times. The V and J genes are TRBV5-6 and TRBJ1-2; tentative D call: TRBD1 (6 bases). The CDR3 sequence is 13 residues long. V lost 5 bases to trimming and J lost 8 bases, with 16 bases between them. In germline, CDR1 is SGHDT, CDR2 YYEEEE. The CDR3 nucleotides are TGTGCCAGCAGAATGCGGGGGGCGCCGGGCTACACCTTC. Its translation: CASRMRGAPGYTF.

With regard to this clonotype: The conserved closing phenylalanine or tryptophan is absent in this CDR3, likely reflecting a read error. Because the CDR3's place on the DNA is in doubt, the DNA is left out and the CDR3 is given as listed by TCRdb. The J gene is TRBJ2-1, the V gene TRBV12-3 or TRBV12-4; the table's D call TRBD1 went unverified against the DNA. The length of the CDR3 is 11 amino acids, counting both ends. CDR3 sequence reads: CASSERTGGTV.

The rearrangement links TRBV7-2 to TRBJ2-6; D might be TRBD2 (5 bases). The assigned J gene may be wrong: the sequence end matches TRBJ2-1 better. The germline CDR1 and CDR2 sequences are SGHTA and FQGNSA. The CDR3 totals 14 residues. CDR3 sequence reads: CASSLERQAGEQFF. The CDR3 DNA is TGTGCCAGCAGCTTAGAGCGGCAGGCCGGTGAGCAGTTCTTC.

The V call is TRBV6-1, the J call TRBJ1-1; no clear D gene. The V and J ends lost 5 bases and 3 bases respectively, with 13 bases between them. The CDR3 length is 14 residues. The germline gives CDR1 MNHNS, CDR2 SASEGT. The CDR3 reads CASSYPGWDTEAFF. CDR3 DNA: TGTGCCAGCAGTTACCCCGGGTGGGACACTGAAGCTTTCTTT.

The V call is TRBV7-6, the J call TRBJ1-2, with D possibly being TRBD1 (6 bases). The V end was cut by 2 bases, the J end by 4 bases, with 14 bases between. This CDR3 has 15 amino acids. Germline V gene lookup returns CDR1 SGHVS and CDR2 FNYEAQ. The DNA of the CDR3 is TGTGCCAGCAGCTTACTGGGGGGCCCAAGCTATGGCTACACCTTC. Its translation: CASSLLGGPSYGYTF.